This passage covers 4 T cell receptor beta chains from one sample sequenced in a study of T cell responses to AZD1222 COVID-19 vaccine. Generated by immunoSEQ multiplex PCR, the TCRdb table keeps only in-frame clones and is missing some. The sample holds about 200,000 clones, just over 90% seen once. The source was peripheral blood, collected on day 0 of MenACWY control vaccination. The receptors here all came from an adult in good health.

This chain links TRBV6-5 with TRBJ2-3, with TRBD2 matching over 9 bases. The trim removed 2 bases at V and 4 bases at J, leaving 7 bases unmatched. The length of the CDR3 is 16 residues. Germline V CDR1 and CDR2: MNHEY, SVGAGI. This chain's CDR3 is CASSYGRGGGADTQYF. CDR3 in DNA: TGTGCCAGCAGTTACGGGCGGGGGGGCGGCGCAGATACGCAGTATTTT.

The chain joins TRBV6-5 to TRBJ1-2, with 9 bases fitting TRBD1. V gave up 6 bases and J gave up 8 bases; unmatched junction bases: 4. The germline V gene has CDR1 MNHEY and CDR2 SVGAGI. The CDR3 spans 12 residues. CDR3: CASRRQGEGYTF. The CDR3 nucleotides read TGTGCCAGCAGACGACAGGGGGAAGGCTACACCTTC.

The J gene is TRBJ1-2, the V gene TRBV18, with D possibly TRBD1 on 5 matching bases. The V gene's germline CDR1 is KGHSH and CDR2 LQKENI. V lost 1 base and J lost 8, with 11 bases in between. CDR3 length equals 13 residues. The CDR3 here is CASSPQVGEGYTF. The DNA of the CDR3 is TGTGCCAGCTCACCACAAGTGGGGGAAGGCTACACCTTC.

This clone was seen only once. This rearrangement joins TRBV5-1 to TRBJ1-2; D is unclear. CDR1 is SGHRS and CDR2 is YFSETQ in the germline V gene. Trimming shortened V by 0 bases and J by 6 bases, and 9 bases separated the two germline ends. The CDR3 covers 13 residues. The CDR3 region is CASSLEGRNGYTF. CDR3 sequence (DNA): TGCGCCAGCAGCTTGGAGGGCCGGAATGGCTACACCTTC.